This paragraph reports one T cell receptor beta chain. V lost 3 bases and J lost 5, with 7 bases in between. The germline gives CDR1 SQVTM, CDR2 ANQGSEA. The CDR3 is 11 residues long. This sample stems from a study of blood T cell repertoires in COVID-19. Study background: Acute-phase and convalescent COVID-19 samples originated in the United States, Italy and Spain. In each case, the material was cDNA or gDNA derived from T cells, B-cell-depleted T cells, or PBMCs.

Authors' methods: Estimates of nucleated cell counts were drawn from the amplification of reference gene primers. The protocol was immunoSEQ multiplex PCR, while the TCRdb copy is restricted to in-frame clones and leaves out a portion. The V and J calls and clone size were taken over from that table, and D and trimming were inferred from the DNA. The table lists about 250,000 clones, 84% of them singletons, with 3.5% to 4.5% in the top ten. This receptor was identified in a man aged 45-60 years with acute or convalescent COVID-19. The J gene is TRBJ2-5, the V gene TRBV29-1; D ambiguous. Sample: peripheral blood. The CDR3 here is CSVDRWETQYF. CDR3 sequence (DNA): TGCAGCGTTGACAGGTGGGAGACCCAGTACTTC.